The 29 T cell receptor beta chains reported below all come from one sample, sequenced in a study of cytomegalovirus exposure and HLA in healthy donors (dated by TCRdb to the late 2010s). The method behind the library was the immunoSEQ multiplex PCR assay. A mixture of 60 forward primers for TCR Vbeta segments and 13 reverse primers for TCR Jbeta segments was used in the multiplex PCR. TCRdb's version of the immuneACCESS table is confined to in-frame rearrangements and falls short of the full clone set. An unresolved V gene accounts for under half of the shortfall where checked; the remainder is of unknown origin. This sample gives roughly 290,000 clones in total; about 87% of them show up just once. The biggest ten clones account for about 2% of the sample. Sequenced input: PBMCs. These receptors were collected from a woman aged 18-30 years in good health and CMV-seronegative.

Comments on this clone: Mismatch with germline at one junction end may stem from a read error. The V call is TRBV7-9, the J call TRBJ1-1; D perhaps matches TRBD1 (5 bases). The CDR3 is made up of 17 amino acids. Germline values: CDR1 SEHNR, CDR2 FQNEAQ (reference sequence). This CDR3 reads CSSSSLGGNQMNTEAFF. Here the CDR3 DNA reads TGTTCCAGCAGCTCCCTGGGGGGGAATCAGATGAACACTGAAGCTTTCTTT.

J is TRBJ1-1 and V is TRBV7-6; D not resolved. Germline-derived CDR1 and CDR2 are SGHVS and FNYEAQ. The CDR3 covers 15 residues. Trimming removed 4 bases at V and 1 base at J, with 13 bases between. Here the CDR3 reads CASSWADISNTEAFF. CDR3 nucleotide sequence: TGTGCCAGCAGCTGGGCCGACATTTCGAACACTGAAGCTTTCTTT.

The rearrangement joins TRBV5-6 to TRBJ1-4; D may be TRBD1 (5 bases). CDR1 is SGHDT, CDR2 YYEEEE, per germline. The CDR3 loop spans 15 amino acids. V lost 1 base to trimming and J lost 7 bases, with 14 bases between them. CDR3 region: CASSLTQGAAEKLFF. CDR3 DNA sequence: TGTGCCAGCAGCTTGACCCAGGGTGCTGCTGAAAAACTGTTTTTT.

The genes are TRBV21-1 and TRBJ2-3; the D call of TRBD2 is as the table states it, not checked on the DNA. TRBV21-1 is reported as a pseudogene. This CDR3 is 13 amino acids long. The CDR3 bases are TGTGCCAGCAGCAAATGCAGCGCGAATACGCAGTATTTT. It encodes CASSKCSANTQYF.

This chain links TRBV5-6 with TRBJ1-5; D might be TRBD1 (6 bases). The CDR3 sequence is 14 residues long. V dropped 3 bases and J dropped 4 bases, with 11 bases sitting between them. Germline V CDR1 and CDR2: SGHDT, YYEEEE. The DNA for the CDR3 is TGTGCCAGCAGCTCGTTGGGGGCAAATCAGCCCCAGCATTTT. Translating gives CASSSLGANQPQHF. The full variable domain, completed using reference TRBV5-6 and TRBJ1-5, is DAGVTQSPTHLIKTRGQQVTLRCSPKSGHDTVSWYQQALGQGPQFIFQYYEEEERQRGNFPDRFSGHQFPNYSSELNVNALLLGDSALYLCASSSLGANQPQHFGDGTRLSIL.

The rearrangement links TRBV6-1 to TRBJ1-2; the match to TRBD1 covers 9 bases. V lost 3 bases and J lost 7; bases outside the gene matches: 6. The germline V gene has CDR1 MNHNS and CDR2 SASEGT. The CDR3 length is 14 residues. For the CDR3, the DNA is TGTGCCAGCAGTGAGGGACAGGGAGTCTTTGGCTACACCTTC. This gives the protein CASSEGQGVFGYTF.

The J gene is TRBJ1-5, the V gene TRBV6-5; D is unclear. The CDR3 runs to 14 residues. V gave up 0 bases and J gave up 6 bases, with 9 bases separating them. The germline V gene encodes CDR1 MNHEY and CDR2 SVGAGI. CDR3 sequence reads: CASSYSDLGQPQHF. CDR3 coding DNA: TGTGCCAGCAGTTACTCGGACTTAGGTCAGCCCCAGCATTTT.

The chain carries TRBV9 and TRBJ1-1; a possible D gene is TRBD1 (5 bases). The V and J ends lost 0 bases and 2 bases respectively, with 8 bases between them. Germline CDR1 reads SGDLS; CDR2 reads YYNGEE. The CDR3 is made up of 14 amino acids. CDR3 coding DNA: TGTGCCAGCAGCGTAGGAGGGACTAACACTGAAGCTTTCTTT. Protein product: CASSVGGTNTEAFF. Full variable domain (rest looked up from reference TRBV9 and TRBJ1-1): DSGVTQTPKHLITATGQRVTLRCSPRSGDLSVYWYQQSLDQGLQFLIQYYNGEERAKGNILERFSAQQFPDLHSELNLSSLELGDSALYFCASSVGGTNTEAFFGQGTRLTVV.

A single count supports this clone. The chain carries TRBV27 and TRBJ2-2; no clear D. There are 17 residues in the CDR3. CDR1 and CDR2 from the germline V gene are MNHEY and SMNVEV (reference sequence). With 3 bases removed from V and 6 bases from J, the gap between germline ends came to 20 bases. CDR3 coding DNA: TGTGCCAGCAGTTTGATCATTTATGGCGGCCGCCCCGGGGAGCTGTTTTTT. Translation gives CASSLIIYGGRPGELFF.

The V gene is TRBV9, the J gene TRBJ1-5, with D possibly being TRBD1 (5 bases). Germline CDR1 is SGDLS and CDR2 is YYNGEE. Trimming left V 0 bases short and J 3 bases short, with 10 bases between. The CDR3 loop spans 15 amino acids. CDR3 loop: CASSVGQGYNQPQHF. The CDR3 bases are TGTGCCAGCAGCGTAGGGCAGGGTTACAATCAGCCCCAGCATTTT. Full variable domain (remainder filled in from reference TRBV9 and TRBJ1-5): DSGVTQTPKHLITATGQRVTLRCSPRSGDLSVYWYQQSLDQGLQFLIQYYNGEERAKGNILERFSAQQFPDLHSELNLSSLELGDSALYFCASSVGQGYNQPQHFGDGTRLSIL.

V gene TRBV11-2 combines with J gene TRBJ1-6, with 10 bases that match TRBD1. The CDR3 has 17 amino acids. The V gene's germline CDR1 is SGHAT and CDR2 FQNNGV. Trimming removed 4 bases from V and 1 base from J; junction bases left unmatched: 4. CDR3 DNA sequence: TGTGCCAGCAGCTCCCGGGACAGGGGTTCCTATAATTCACCCCTCCACTTT. Translating gives CASSSRDRGSYNSPLHF. Full variable domain (outside the CDR3, taken from reference TRBV11-2 and TRBJ1-6): EAGVAQSPRYKIIEKRQSVAFWCNPISGHATLYWYQQILGQGPKLLIQFQNNGVVDDSQLPKDRFSAERLKGVDSTLKIQPAKLEDSAVYLCASSSRDRGSYNSPLHFGNGTRLTVT.

Comments on this clone: The junction departs from the called germline gene at one end, perhaps through a read error. The chain is built from TRBV7-9 and TRBJ2-7; TRBD1 agrees at 8 bases. Germline-derived CDR1 and CDR2 are SEHNR and FQNEAQ (reference sequence). The CDR3 length is 15 residues. CDR3 nucleotides: TGTTCCAGCAGCACTCCCGGACAGGGCGGCAACGAGCAGTACTTC. Amino acids: CSSSTPGQGGNEQYF.

V is TRBV6-5 and J is TRBJ1-5; TRBD1 matches at 8 bases. With V trimmed by 8 bases and J by 0 bases, 6 bases remained unmatched. The CDR3 totals 15 residues. Germline CDR1 MNHEY, CDR2 SVGAGI. The CDR3 nucleotides read TGTGCCAGCCGGCAGACAGGGGATAGCAATCAGCCCCAGCATTTT. Protein sequence: CASRQTGDSNQPQHF.

The chain combines TRBV9 with TRBJ2-1, with 9 bases fitting TRBD2. Germline values: CDR1 SGDLS, CDR2 YYNGEE. V dropped 0 bases and J dropped 5; count of bases not matched to a gene: 3. The CDR3 has 15 residues. The CDR3 loop is CASSVASGVNNEQFF. As DNA, the CDR3 is TGTGCCAGCAGCGTAGCTAGCGGGGTCAACAATGAGCAGTTCTTC. The whole variable domain, filled in from reference TRBV9 and TRBJ2-1, reads DSGVTQTPKHLITATGQRVTLRCSPRSGDLSVYWYQQSLDQGLQFLIQYYNGEERAKGNILERFSAQQFPDLHSELNLSSLELGDSALYFCASSVASGVNNEQFFGPGTRLTVL.

CDR3 nucleotide sequence: TGTGCCAGCAGCTCGAGACAGGGGGAGTATCGTGGCTACACCTTC. It is translated as CASSSRQGEYRGYTF. The chain employs TRBV7-6 and TRBJ1-2; TRBD1 matches at 9 bases. The CDR3 has 15 residues. The trim removed 4 bases at V and 7 bases at J, leaving 10 bases unmatched. The germline gives CDR1 SGHVS, CDR2 FNYEAQ.

On this clone itself: Compared with germline, one end of the junction differs, possibly owing to a read error. Other DNA sequences in the sample encode the same CDR3. J is TRBJ1-6 and V is TRBV5-1; the D gene is possibly TRBD1 (5 bases). This CDR3 has 16 residues. Per germline, CDR1 SGHRS and CDR2 YFSETQ. CDR3 protein: CASRTEISSYNSPLHF. The CDR3 nucleotides read TGCGCCAGCAGGACAGAAATATCCTCCTACAATTCACCCCTCCACTTT.

V and J are TRBV23-1 and TRBJ2-7; 8 bases match TRBD2. TRBV23-1 is marked as an open reading frame, function uncertain. V was clipped by 5 bases and J by 3 bases; unmatched bases: 6. This CDR3 has 14 amino acids. CDR3 sequence: CASSSSGGGYEQYF. The CDR3 bases are TGCGCCAGCAGTTCTTCCGGGGGGGGCTACGAGCAGTACTTC.

V usage is TRBV11-1 and J usage is TRBJ2-7; 8 nucleotides agree with TRBD2. Trimming removed 6 bases from V and 7 bases from J; junction bases left unmatched: 5. Germline V gene data show CDR1 as SGHAT and CDR2 as FQDESV (reference sequence). CDR3 length: 12 residues. CDR3: CASRPGGTEQYF. DNA for the CDR3: TGTGCCAGCAGGCCGGGAGGGACTGAGCAGTACTTC. The complete variable domain, with remaining parts taken from reference TRBV11-1 and TRBJ2-7, reads EAEVAQSPRYKITEKSQAVAFWCDPISGHATLYWYRQILGQGPELLVQFQDESVVDDSQLPKDRFSAERLKGVDSTLKIQPAELGDSAMYLCASRPGGTEQYFGPGTRLTVT.

The chain uses TRBV7-8 and TRBJ1-6; 9 bases match TRBD1. The CDR3 sequence is 16 residues long. From germline, CDR1 is SGHVS and CDR2 FQNEAQ. V was pared by 5 bases and J by 6 bases, with 8 bases of the junction left unmatched. The CDR3 loop reads CASSLDRGGVNSPLHF. CDR3 nucleotide sequence: TGTGCCAGCAGCCTGGACAGGGGAGGAGTTAATTCACCCCTCCACTTT. Based on the CDR3 plus reference TRBV7-8 and TRBJ1-6, the full variable domain is GAGVSQSPRYKVAKRGQDVALRCDPISGHVSLFWYQQALGQGPEFLTYFQNEAQLDKSGLPSDRFFAERPEGSVSTLKIQRTQQEDSAVYLCASSLDRGGVNSPLHFGNGTRLTVT.

The V call is TRBV7-9, the J call TRBJ2-3; a possible D gene is TRBD2 (6 bases). The V end lost 5 bases, the J end lost 1 base, and 19 bases lay between the germline ends. This CDR3 spans 17 amino acids. Looked up from germline, CDR1 is SEHNR and CDR2 is FQNEAQ (reference sequence). CDR3 residues: CASSIGVWDLRTDTQYF. The CDR3 DNA is TGTGCCAGCAGCATAGGGGTCTGGGACTTGCGCACAGATACGCAGTATTTT.

The gene calls are TRBV7-8 and TRBJ1-6, with a possible D match to TRBD1 (5 bases). Germline CDR1 and CDR2: SGHVS and FQNEAQ. The V and J ends lost 5 bases and 5 bases respectively, with 10 bases between them. The CDR3 length is 14 residues. The CDR3 loop reads CASSIAGHNSPLHF. In nucleotides, the CDR3 is TGTGCCAGCAGCATTGCGGGACATAATTCACCCCTCCACTTT.

V usage is TRBV25-1 and J usage is TRBJ2-3; 8 bases map to TRBD2. J lost 2 bases, V lost 3 bases, and 10 bases had no gene match. This CDR3 contains 17 residues. Germline loops: CDR1 MGHDK, CDR2 SYGVNS. CDR3 DNA sequence: TGTGCCAGCAGTGACGGGGGGGGAATCGGGGCCACAGATACGCAGTATTTT. It translates to CASSDGGGIGATDTQYF.

This clone was seen only once. The chain uses TRBV25-1 and TRBJ2-7; the match to TRBD1 covers 9 bases. CDR3 length equals 16 residues. In germline, CDR1 is MGHDK, CDR2 SYGVNS. After removal of 3 bases from V and 2 bases from J, the junction contained 8 bases not matched to a gene. DNA of the CDR3: TGTGCCAGCAGTGATTATGGGACAGGGTACCCCTACGAGCAGTACTTC. This encodes CASSDYGTGYPYEQYF.

This rearrangement joins TRBV7-9 to TRBJ2-5, with 7 bases aligning to TRBD1. This CDR3 contains 14 residues. V lost 3 bases to trimming and J lost 2 bases; unmatched junction nucleotides: 3. Germline assignment: CDR1 SEHNR and CDR2 FQNEAQ (reference sequence). CDR3 sequence reads: CASSFSTGQETQYF. The CDR3 coding sequence is TGTGCCAGCAGCTTTTCGACAGGGCAAGAGACCCAGTACTTC. The variable domain in full, completed from reference TRBV7-9 and TRBJ2-5, reads DTGVSQNPRHKITKRGQNVTFRCDPISEHNRLYWYRQTLGQGPEFLTYFQNEAQLEKSRLLSDRFSAERPKGSFSTLEIQRTEQGDSAMYLCASSFSTGQETQYFGPGTRLLVL.

The chain couples TRBV19 to TRBJ1-5; D is possibly TRBD1 (5 bases). CDR1 and CDR2 (germline): LNHDA, SQIVND (reference sequence). The CDR3 is made up of 13 amino acids. V was shortened by 4 bases and J by 7 bases, with 11 bases between the two germline ends. CDR3 nucleotides: TGTGCCAGTAGTAGGGGGGTCGAGCAGCCCCAGCATTTT. Protein: CASSRGVEQPQHF.

The chain has TRBV10-3 and TRBJ1-2, with D perhaps matching TRBD1 (6 bases). Germline V lookup: CDR1 ENHRY, CDR2 SYGVKD. The germline V and J ends were trimmed by 5 bases and 2 bases, with 9 bases remaining between them. The CDR3 loop spans 13 amino acids. The CDR3 DNA is TGTGCCATCAGTCAGGGGACAAACTATGGCTACACCTTC. Encoded protein: CAISQGTNYGYTF.

V and J are TRBV18 and TRBJ1-6; 8 bases align to TRBD1. Germline-derived CDR1 and CDR2 are KGHSH and LQKENI. The CDR3 consists of 18 residues. Germline trimming cut 3 bases from V and 0 bases from J; bases unmatched to any gene: 7. The CDR3 here is CASSPTTGASSYNSPLHF. The CDR3 nucleotides read TGTGCCAGCTCACCCACGACAGGGGCTAGCTCCTATAATTCACCCCTCCACTTT.

The V call is TRBV27, the J call TRBJ2-1; D unclear. The CDR3 has 15 residues. CDR1 and CDR2 from the germline V gene are MNHEY and SMNVEV (reference sequence). With 4 bases removed from V and 0 bases from J, the gap between germline ends came to 10 bases. The CDR3 sequence is CASSSIWSSYNEQFF. The CDR3 nucleotides are TGTGCCAGCAGTTCTATCTGGAGCTCCTACAATGAGCAGTTCTTC.

The V and J genes are TRBV29-1 and TRBJ1-6, with 7 bases fitting TRBD1. V lost 7 bases, J lost 10 bases, and 10 bases stayed unmatched. The germline V gene has CDR1 SQVTM and CDR2 ANQGSEA. CDR3 length equals 13 residues. This chain's CDR3 is CSAQDRESSPLHF. CDR3 nucleotide sequence: TGCAGCGCGCAAGACAGGGAAAGCTCACCCCTCCACTTT.